The clone carrying this T cell receptor (beta chain) was detected a few times. The antigen is unknown. PCR employed 60 Vbeta and 13 Jbeta primers. Profiled with immunoSEQ multiplex PCR; TCRdb holds only in-frame clones, not every one. In the table there are around 100,000 clones, approximately 60% of which are singletons. These data come from a study of cytomegalovirus exposure and HLA in healthy donors. The V and J ends lost 1 base and 2 bases, in that order; junction bases with no gene match: 3. The length of the CDR3 is 15 residues. Germline loops: CDR1 MGHRA, CDR2 YSYEKL. Regarding donors, all were healthy bone marrow donors. General observations from the study: A later analysis linked a missense DCLRE1C variant to TCR beta V- and J-gene trimming. HLA alleles were associated with around 17,000 TCR beta sequences in a later analysis at 0.05 false discovery rate.

The sequencing sample was made of PBMCs. The chain couples TRBV4-1 to TRBJ2-7; 9 bases are a match to TRBD2. The clonotype comes from a woman aged 25 to 45 in good health and CMV-seronegative. CDR3 protein: CASSQGAGGTYEQYF. Here the CDR3 DNA reads TGCGCCAGCAGCCAAGGAGCGGGAGGAACCTACGAGCAGTACTTC.